The 27 T cell receptor beta chains listed next were all sequenced from one sample in a study of T cells after yellow fever vaccination (dated by TCRdb to between 2017 and 2020). The treatment or condition label for this specimen denotes: live attenuated yellow fever vaccine strain. The library was generated by 5' RACE. The instrument was an Illumina HiSeq 2500. The public reads were run again by TCRdb, first through fastp at Q25 and then through MiXCR, and only productive beta chains were kept. Rows are combined by CDR3 protein, so each entry shows the most common genes and DNA. The sample table records some 670,000 distinct CDR3 sequences; about 12% of these occur just once. The ten biggest clones cover 15% of the sample. Sequenced material: PBMCs, taken on the day of the yellow fever booster vaccination. The receptors stem from a man younger than 45 who received the YFV17D yellow fever vaccine.

This clonotype was detected only a few times. The chain has TRBV30 and TRBJ2-7; 12 bases agree with TRBD2. The J segment lost 4 bases and the V segment lost 0 bases, leaving 10 bases of the junction unmatched. The CDR3 sequence is 17 residues long. CDR1 is GTSNPN and CDR2 is SVGIG in the germline V gene (reference sequence). The CDR3 region is CAWSVRPSGRAAYEQYF. For the CDR3, the DNA is TGTGCCTGGAGTGTACGCCCTAGCGGGAGGGCCGCGTACGAGCAGTACTTC. The full variable domain, completed using reference TRBV30 and TRBJ2-7, is SQTIHQWPATLVQPVGSPLSLECTVEGTSNPNLYWYRQAAGRGLQLLFYSVGIGQISSEVPQNLSASRPQDRQFILSSKKLLLSDSGFYLCAWSVRPSGRAAYEQYFGPGTRLTVT.

Only a few counts were recorded for this clonotype. This sequence joins TRBV5-1 and TRBJ2-4; D may be TRBD1 (6 bases). This CDR3 region has 16 residues. V lost 0 bases to trimming and J lost 0 bases, with 10 bases between them. Per the germline V gene, CDR1 is SGHRS and CDR2 is YFSETQ. CDR3 DNA: TGCGCCAGCAGCTTGGGACAGGTATTAGCCAAAAACATTCAGTACTTC. Translated, it gives CASSLGQVLAKNIQYF.

This clonotype was detected only a few times. The CDR3 coding sequence is TGTGCCAGCAGCTTAGACCGAGCGAGAGCGGGCACAGATACGCAGTATTTT. It translates to CASSLDRARAGTDTQYF. This chain links TRBV11-2 with TRBJ2-3; D possibly corresponds to TRBD2 (5 bases). V gave up 0 bases and J gave up 1 base, with 14 bases separating them. Germline-derived CDR1 and CDR2 are SGHAT and FQNNGV. CDR3 length equals 17 residues.

This clonotype was observed a handful of times. The chain employs TRBV7-2 and TRBJ2-7; unclear D gene. Trimming took off 4 bases at V and 6 bases at J, with 13 bases between the two ends. This CDR3 has 13 amino acids. The germline CDR1 and CDR2 sequences are SGHTA and FQGNSA. The CDR3 here is CASSSKGVSEQYF. In nucleotides, the CDR3 is TGTGCCAGCAGCTCGAAAGGTGTTTCCGAGCAGTACTTC.

The chain recombines TRBV6-1 with TRBJ2-5; unclear D gene. Trimming took off 8 bases at V and 3 bases at J, with 16 bases between the two ends. CDR3 size: 14 residues. The germline V gene encodes CDR1 MNHNS and CDR2 SASEGT. The CDR3 spells CASLPAGTKETQYF. The CDR3, as DNA: TGTGCCAGCCTCCCGGCCGGTACTAAAGAGACCCAGTACTTC.

This clonotype occurred a few times. The J gene is TRBJ1-2, the V gene TRBV5-1; 7 positions match TRBD1. With 4 bases clipped from V and 5 bases from J, the junction kept 11 bases outside the gene matches. From germline, CDR1 is SGHRS and CDR2 YFSETQ. The CDR3 spans 15 residues. The CDR3 DNA reads as TGCGCCAGCAGCCCTACGTCGACAGGGACTTATGGCTACACCTTC. Its translation: CASSPTSTGTYGYTF.

This clonotype was seen more than once but under ten times. V usage is TRBV5-1 and J usage is TRBJ1-4; 8 bases fit TRBD1. Germline CDR1 SGHRS, CDR2 YFSETQ. Trimming cost V 4 bases and J 8 bases; bases outside gene matches: 7. The CDR3 loop spans 14 amino acids. The CDR3 is CASSTGQVHEKLFF. DNA of the CDR3: TGCGCCAGCAGCACGGGACAGGTACACGAAAAACTGTTTTTT.

This clonotype was observed once. The chain employs TRBV7-2 and TRBJ1-1, with D perhaps TRBD1 (6 bases). The germline V and J ends were trimmed by 2 bases and 5 bases, with 15 bases remaining between them. The V gene's germline CDR1 is SGHTA and CDR2 FQGNSA. This CDR3 comprises 15 residues. The CDR3 reads CASSLKQGGWTEAFF. As DNA, the CDR3 is TGTGCCAGCAGCTTAAAACAGGGAGGGTGGACTGAAGCTTTCTTT.

This clonotype was detected only a few times. This chain connects TRBV9 to TRBJ2-5; the match to TRBD2 covers 9 bases. Trimming at V came to 0 bases and at J to 3 bases, leaving 3 bases not matched to a gene. CDR1 SGDLS and CDR2 YYNGEE come from the germline V gene. This CDR3 has 15 residues. As DNA, the CDR3 is TGTGCCAGCAGCGTAGGACCTAGCGGGAAAGAGACCCAGTACTTC. Amino acid sequence: CASSVGPSGKETQYF.

The chain recombines TRBV20-1 with TRBJ2-7; D uncertain. V shed 2 bases and J shed 2 bases, with 13 bases lying between them. Germline lookup yields CDR1 DFQATT and CDR2 SNEGSKA (reference sequence). This CDR3 is built from 14 residues. CDR3 protein: CSARPPRRAYEQYF. DNA for the CDR3: TGCAGTGCTAGACCCCCGCGGAGAGCCTACGAGCAGTACTTC.

This chain links TRBV27 with TRBJ2-2, with 8 bases that match TRBD2. Trimming took 4 bases from V and 3 from J; bases not matched to a gene: 13. Germline CDR1 and CDR2: MNHEY and SMNVEV (reference sequence). CDR3 length: 18 amino acids. CDR3: CASSYRKGSGVDTGELFF. In DNA, the CDR3 is TGTGCCAGCAGTTACAGAAAGGGTAGCGGGGTGGACACCGGGGAGCTGTTTTTT.

The rearrangement uses TRBV6-4 and TRBJ1-5; no firm D call. The V and J ends lost 3 bases and 7 bases respectively, with 10 bases between them. CDR3 length: 13 residues. The germline V gene has CDR1 MRHNA and CDR2 SNTAGT. The CDR3 nucleotides read TGTGCCAGCAGTGAGGAGGGAGGCCAGCCCCAGCATTTT. It yields the protein CASSEEGGQPQHF.

The rearrangement uses TRBV5-1 and TRBJ1-1; a weak D match, TRBD1 (6 bases). The CDR3 covers 16 residues. The V and J ends lost 1 base and 5 bases respectively, with 18 bases between them. Germline V gene sequence: CDR1 SGHRS, CDR2 YFSETQ. CDR3 sequence: CASSLTGTPGGTEAFF. CDR3 DNA: TGCGCCAGCAGCTTGACCGGGACACCGGGCGGGACTGAAGCTTTCTTT.

This sequence joins TRBV6-1 and TRBJ2-3, with a possible D match to TRBD1 (8 bases). Per the germline V gene, CDR1 is MNHNS and CDR2 is SASEGT. Between the trimmed V and J ends, which lost 5 bases and 3 bases, there was a span of 15 bases. The CDR3 length is 15 residues. CDR3 amino acids: CASSQGQGGTDTQYF. CDR3 bases: TGTGCCAGCAGTCAAGGACAGGGAGGGACAGATACGCAGTATTTT.

This clonotype appeared a few times. This rearrangement joins TRBV11-2 to TRBJ2-3, with TRBD1 matching over 8 bases. CDR1 is SGHAT, CDR2 FQNNGV, per germline. With 5 bases clipped from V and 0 bases from J, the junction kept 7 bases outside the gene matches. The CDR3 length is 16 residues. The CDR3 DNA follows: TGTGCCAGCAGCCCCTGGGACAGGAAGAGCACAGATACGCAGTATTTT. The encoded protein is CASSPWDRKSTDTQYF.

This clonotype has ten or more counts. The chain links TRBV5-1 to TRBJ2-7; 10 bases agree with TRBD1. CDR3 length: 14 amino acids. V lost 4 bases to trimming and J lost 6 bases; unmatched junction nucleotides: 7. The V gene's germline CDR1 is SGHRS and CDR2 YFSETQ. DNA for the CDR3: TGCGCCAGCAGCACGGGACAGGGGTCGGGCGAGCAGTACTTC. As protein: CASSTGQGSGEQYF.

This clonotype was picked up a small number of times. This chain links TRBV7-8 with TRBJ2-4, with 7 bases identical to TRBD2. Germline CDR1 and CDR2: SGHVS and FQNEAQ. The junction had 14 bases not matched to a gene; V was cut back by 0 bases and J by 3 bases. This CDR3 is built from 19 residues. The CDR3 loop reads CASSLAGSGAGTLKNIQYF. CDR3 nucleotides: TGTGCCAGCAGCTTAGCAGGCTCGGGAGCGGGAACACTCAAAAACATTCAGTACTTC.

The rearrangement links TRBV4-2 to TRBJ2-2, with 11 positions matching TRBD1. The CDR3 extends over 16 amino acids. Germline CDR1 reads LGHNA; CDR2 reads YNFKEQ. Germline trimming cut 3 bases from V and 7 bases from J; bases unmatched to any gene: 7. CDR3 protein: CASSHWTGGFIGELFF. Written as DNA, the CDR3 is TGTGCCAGCAGCCACTGGACAGGGGGCTTTATCGGGGAGCTGTTTTTT.

This clonotype was found a few times. The chain couples TRBV6-2 or TRBV6-3 to TRBJ2-5; D may correspond to TRBD1 or TRBD2 (5 bases each). V lost 4 bases and J lost 2, with 17 bases in between. The CDR3 spans 16 residues. Germline V gene data show CDR1 as MNHEY and CDR2 as SVGEGT. The CDR3: CASSFLTGAAQETQYF. The DNA for the CDR3 is TGTGCCAGCAGTTTTTTAACCGGGGCCGCTCAAGAGACCCAGTACTTC.

This chain uses TRBV18 with TRBJ1-1; 7 bases are a match to TRBD1. CDR3 length equals 15 residues. Trimming at V came to 3 bases and at J to 1 base, leaving 5 bases not matched to a gene. Germline values: CDR1 KGHSH, CDR2 LQKENI. As DNA, the CDR3 is TGTGCCAGCTCACCGAACAGGGGCGCGAACACTGAAGCTTTCTTT. Translating gives CASSPNRGANTEAFF.

There are many counts of this clonotype. As DNA, the CDR3 is TGTGCCAGCAGCTTTTCGTCAGGGTTTGGTGGCTACACCTTC. It translates to CASSFSSGFGGYTF. J is TRBJ1-2 and V is TRBV7-2, with a tentative D call TRBD1 (5 bases). Looked up from germline, CDR1 is SGHTA and CDR2 is FQGNSA. Trimming removed 3 bases at V and 7 bases at J, with 15 bases between. This CDR3 has 14 amino acids.

This chain uses TRBV5-1 with TRBJ2-3; D uncertain. This CDR3 comprises 13 residues. Germline V gene sequence: CDR1 SGHRS, CDR2 YFSETQ. The V gene lost 2 bases and the J gene lost 4 bases, with 8 bases spanning the gap. CDR3: CASSFHGPDTQYF. CDR3 nucleotide sequence: TGCGCCAGCAGCTTCCATGGGCCAGATACGCAGTATTTT.

This rearrangement joins TRBV2 to TRBJ1-6; the D gene is possibly TRBD1 (6 bases). Germline V gene lookup returns CDR1 SNHLY and CDR2 FYNNEI. CDR3 length equals 14 residues. Deletions cut 4 bases from V and 7 bases from J, with 11 bases between. This CDR3 reads CASSVRQANSPLHF. The DNA for the CDR3 is TGTGCCAGCAGTGTCCGACAGGCCAATTCACCCCTCCACTTT.

J is TRBJ2-3 and V is TRBV10-3; D could derive from TRBD1 or TRBD2 (5 bases each). V was shortened by 6 bases and J by 6 bases, with 22 bases between the two germline ends. This CDR3 region has 16 residues. Looked up from germline, CDR1 is ENHRY and CDR2 is SYGVKD. The CDR3 loop reads CAIRSPSGPEWDTQYF. DNA of the CDR3: TGTGCCATCAGATCCCCATCGGGACCCGAATGGGATACGCAGTATTTT.

This clonotype was seen a few times. This chain links TRBV7-6 with TRBJ2-5; 10 bases are a match to TRBD1. The CDR3 runs 14 residues. Trimming removed 5 bases from V and 10 bases from J; junction bases left unmatched: 10. From germline, CDR1 is SGHVS and CDR2 FNYEAQ. The chain's CDR3 is CASSPRTGGYLQYF. Here the CDR3 DNA reads TGTGCCAGCAGCCCGCGGACAGGGGGGTACCTCCAGTACTTC. Full variable domain (missing parts from reference TRBV7-6 and TRBJ2-5): GAGVSQSPRYKVTKRGQDVALRCDPISGHVSLYWYRQALGQGPEFLTYFNYEAQQDKSGLPNDRFSAERPEGSISTLTIQRTEQRDSAMYRCASSPRTGGYLQYFGPGTRLLVL.

The chain links TRBV7-2 to TRBJ2-1, with 9 bases lining up with TRBD2. Germline CDR1 SGHTA, CDR2 FQGNSA. V lost 0 bases, J lost 5 bases, and 2 bases stayed unmatched. The CDR3 runs 15 residues. CDR3 nucleotides: TGTGCCAGCAGCTTAGCGGCTAGCGGGGACAATGAGCAGTTCTTC. Its translation: CASSLAASGDNEQFF.

The chain couples TRBV12-3 or TRBV12-4 to TRBJ2-1; either TRBD1 or TRBD2 may supply D (5 bases each). The V end was cut by 7 bases, the J end by 10 bases, with 20 bases between. This CDR3 is 14 amino acids long. CDR3 bases: TGTGCCAGCATCATAGGGGTCGGGAACGGGGAGCAGTTCTTC. The encoded protein is CASIIGVGNGEQFF.